Below, 31 T cell receptor beta chains from the same sample are listed, as sequenced in a study of blood T cells in healthy people across ages. The second PCR ran roughly 6 to 11 cycles with a sample-barcoded 5' primer and J-beta primers. One entry per CDR3 protein, called by TCRdb with MiXCR from the 5' RACE reads. This repertoire shows hundreds of thousands of distinct CDR3 sequences, around 27% found once; its top ten account for over 3.5%. The sample was also reused in another study, on T cells of mothers and their children.

The source material was blood. These TCRs come from a boy between 2 and 15 years old in good health.

This clonotype has more than one count but fewer than ten. At one end, the junction sequence differs from germline, possibly due to a read error. The gene calls are TRBV7-7 and TRBJ2-1, with D tentatively TRBD2 (5 bases). Per the germline V gene, CDR1 is SSHAT and CDR2 is FNYEAQ (reference sequence). There are 13 residues in the CDR3. For the CDR3, the DNA is TGTGCTAGCAGCTCGGAACTAGATACTGAGCAGTTCTTC. It translates to CASSSELDTEQFF.

This clonotype was seen more than once but under ten times. The chain joins TRBV19 to TRBJ1-2; 7 bases align to TRBD1. The CDR3 is 13 residues long. J was trimmed by 4 bases and V by 7 bases; bases with no gene match: 6. Germline assignment: CDR1 LNHDA and CDR2 SQIVND (reference sequence). In DNA, the CDR3 is TGTGCCAGTATGACAGGGAAGTTCTATGGCTACACCTTC. It codes for CASMTGKFYGYTF.

The chain recombines TRBV12-3 or TRBV12-4 with TRBJ2-7; D remains ambiguous. This CDR3 has 14 residues. V lost 3 bases and J 2 bases, leaving 11 bases between the germline ends. The CDR3 nucleotides read TGTGCCAGCAGTTTCGTCCCTATCCCCTACGAGCAGTACTTC. Protein sequence: CASSFVPIPYEQYF.

The rearrangement links TRBV30 to TRBJ1-4; perhaps TRBD1 as D (6 bases). From germline, CDR1 is GTSNPN and CDR2 SVGIG (reference sequence). This CDR3 region has 17 residues. Between the trimmed V and J ends, which lost 3 bases and 8 bases, there was a span of 25 bases. This CDR3 is CAWSAQDGGGGYEKLFF. The CDR3 region has the DNA TGTGCCTGGAGCGCCCAAGATGGCGGGGGGGGCTACGAAAAACTGTTTTTT.

The V call is TRBV20-1, the J call TRBJ2-1, with 7 bases lining up with TRBD2. Germline lookup yields CDR1 DFQATT and CDR2 SNEGSKA (reference sequence). This CDR3 is 15 amino acids long. V lost 4 bases to trimming and J lost 6 bases; unmatched junction nucleotides: 12. The CDR3 DNA reads TGCAGTGCTACGTCTCGGCTTACGGGGGGCAATGAGCAGTTCTTC. It is translated as CSATSRLTGGNEQFF.

The rearrangement joins TRBV14 to TRBJ2-3, with D unresolved. Germline V gene data show CDR1 as SGHDN and CDR2 as FVKESK. The V and J ends lost 1 base and 7 bases respectively, with 9 bases between them. This CDR3 spans 13 amino acids. The CDR3 spells CASSQAGSYTQYF. CDR3 sequence (DNA): TGTGCCAGCAGCCAAGCGGGCTCCTATACGCAGTATTTT.

The chain is built from TRBV7-3 and TRBJ1-1, with 7 bases matching TRBD1. Germline V lookup: CDR1 SGHTA, CDR2 FQGTGA. The CDR3 covers 14 residues. Losses at the gene ends were 2 bases for V and 5 bases for J; bases not matched to a gene: 5. Written as DNA, the CDR3 is TGTGCCAGCAGCTTAGAGGGGGCTTTGACTGAAGCTTTCTTT. Its translation: CASSLEGALTEAFF.

The chain combines TRBV12-5 with TRBJ2-1; 8 bases align to TRBD1. The J call may be incorrect, as the DNA end agrees better with TRBJ2-5. CDR1 and CDR2 (germline): LGHNT, FRNRAP. This CDR3 is 15 amino acids long. In DNA, the CDR3 is TGTGCTAGTGGTCAAGGACAGGGTACCTGGGAGACCCAGTACTTC. Translated: CASGQGQGTWETQYF.

The table lists this clonotype with a few counts. The gene calls are TRBV4-1 and TRBJ2-2; D is perhaps TRBD1 (6 bases). The CDR3 runs 14 residues. Germline V gene sequence: CDR1 MGHRA, CDR2 YSYEKL. The V gene lost 6 bases and the J gene lost 0 bases, with 8 bases spanning the gap. The CDR3 sequence: CASSEGANTGELFF. Written as DNA, the CDR3 is TGCGCCAGCAGTGAGGGGGCGAACACCGGGGAGCTGTTTTTT.

This clonotype was counted only a few times. The CDR3 nucleotides are TGTGCCAGCAGTTTGGAGGGGTTCCAAGAGACCCAGTACTTC. Its protein product is CASSLEGFQETQYF. The chain links TRBV12-3 or TRBV12-4 to TRBJ2-5; D possibly corresponds to TRBD2 (6 bases). Trimming took 3 bases from V and 1 from J, leaving 9 bases between them. This CDR3 region has 14 residues.

This clonotype was counted many times. The chain links TRBV6-5 to TRBJ2-5; 12 bases map to TRBD2. This CDR3 is 16 amino acids long. V lost 10 bases to trimming and J lost 7 bases; unmatched junction nucleotides: 16. The V gene's germline CDR1 is MNHEY and CDR2 SVGAGI. The CDR3 DNA follows: TGTGCCACCCACCAGACTAGCGGGAGTCCGCCATCGACCCAGTACTTC. This translates into CATHQTSGSPPSTQYF.

This clonotype was found a few times. The gene calls are TRBV12-5 and TRBJ2-1, with 10 bases that match TRBD2. The better agreement between TRBJ2-5 and the DNA end casts doubt on the J call. This CDR3 comprises 14 residues. Germline V lookup: CDR1 LGHNT, CDR2 FRNRAP. The CDR3 nucleotides read TGTGCTAGTGGTTTAGAGCGGGAGGGTGAGACCCAGTACTTC. Amino acids: CASGLEREGETQYF.

The chain carries TRBV7-9 and TRBJ2-7, with D tentatively TRBD2 (5 bases). The ends were cut back, 7 bases at V and 5 bases at J, with 18 bases in the middle. Germline-derived CDR1 and CDR2 are SEHNR and FQNEAQ (reference sequence). The CDR3 is 14 amino acids. The CDR3 bases are TGTGCCAGCACACGTGAGGGCCTGACGGACGAGCAGTACTTC. Its translation: CASTREGLTDEQYF.

This clonotype turned up a few times. V usage is TRBV29-1 and J usage is TRBJ2-5; D may be TRBD2 (7 bases). Trimming stripped 4 bases from V and 5 bases from J, with 11 bases between. The length of the CDR3 is 12 residues. Germline V gene data show CDR1 as SQVTM and CDR2 as ANQGSEA. CDR3 region: CSVVQGGETQYF. The CDR3 DNA sequence: TGCAGCGTTGTACAGGGAGGGGAGACCCAGTACTTC.

The rearrangement uses TRBV15 and TRBJ2-5, with D uncertain. The V gene lost 2 bases and the J gene lost 5 bases, with 18 bases spanning the gap. CDR1 and CDR2 (germline): LNHNV, YYDKDF (reference sequence). The length of the CDR3 is 16 residues. The chain's CDR3 is CATSRLPLVPRETQYF. In DNA, the CDR3 is TGTGCCACCAGCAGACTCCCCCTGGTCCCCCGGGAGACCCAGTACTTC.

The sample holds a few counts of this clonotype. The V and J genes are TRBV14 and TRBJ2-4, with TRBD2 matching 10 bases. J lost 1 base, V lost 2 bases, and 8 bases had no gene match. The CDR3 covers 18 residues. Germline CDR1 and CDR2: SGHDN and FVKESK. The CDR3 reads CASSQTSGIASAKNIQYF. CDR3 nucleotide sequence: TGTGCCAGCAGCCAAACTAGCGGGATCGCTTCGGCCAAAAACATTCAGTACTTC.

This rearrangement joins TRBV7-8 to TRBJ2-5, with D perhaps matching TRBD2 (6 bases). The end of the DNA fits TRBJ2-7 better, so the J call may be wrong. This CDR3 contains 17 residues. CDR1 and CDR2 from the germline V gene are SGHVS and FQNEAQ. CDR3: CASSLVPGLKNSYEQYF. The DNA of the CDR3 is TGTGCCAGCAGCTTAGTCCCGGGACTCAAAAACTCCTACGAGCAGTACTTC.

Only a few counts were recorded for this clonotype. This chain connects TRBV19 to TRBJ2-1, with 7 bases lining up with TRBD2. Germline V gene sequence: CDR1 LNHDA, CDR2 SQIVND (reference sequence). The CDR3 has 17 residues. The junction had 14 bases not matched to a gene; V was cut back by 4 bases and J by 5 bases. As DNA, the CDR3 is TGTGCCAGTAGTACTGGAAACGGGGGGAAGTGGGACAATGAGCAGTTCTTC. Protein product: CASSTGNGGKWDNEQFF.

The CDR3 coding sequence is TGTGCCAGCAGCGCCCCGATGGGATTCAATGAGCAGTTCTTC. Protein: CASSAPMGFNEQFF. The chain couples TRBV9 to TRBJ2-1; D is uncertain. V dropped 3 bases and J dropped 6 bases, with 13 bases sitting between them. The germline CDR1 and CDR2 sequences are SGDLS and YYNGEE. The CDR3 runs 14 residues.

The chain employs TRBV9 and TRBJ2-4, with 7 bases that match TRBD2. The CDR3 has 15 amino acids. J was trimmed by 1 base and V by 3 bases; bases with no gene match: 4. Germline assignment: CDR1 SGDLS and CDR2 YYNGEE. The CDR3, as DNA: TGTGCCAGCAGCGCCTTGGGGGGGGCCAAAAACATTCAGTACTTC. Protein product: CASSALGGAKNIQYF.

This chain connects TRBV9 to TRBJ2-5, with D possibly matching TRBD1 (6 bases). The tail of the sequence fits TRBJ2-1 better, so the J call may be wrong. Germline V gene data show CDR1 as SGDLS and CDR2 as YYNGEE. The CDR3 contains 11 residues. As DNA, the CDR3 is TGTGCCAGCAGGGATCAGGGGGAGCAGTTCTTC. It specifies CASRDQGEQFF.

The chain couples TRBV20-1 to TRBJ1-3; D gene unclear. The V and J ends lost 2 bases and 0 bases respectively, with 8 bases between them. Germline V gene data show CDR1 as DFQATT and CDR2 as SNEGSKA (reference sequence). CDR3 size: 14 residues. The CDR3 DNA sequence: TGCAGTGCTAGAAGCGACTCCTCTGGAAACACCATATATTTT. Translated, it gives CSARSDSSGNTIYF.

The chain carries TRBV6-5 and TRBJ2-5; tentatively, D is TRBD1 or TRBD2 (5 bases each). CDR1 is MNHEY and CDR2 is SVGAGI in the germline V gene. The ends were cut back, 6 bases at V and 3 bases at J, with 17 bases in the middle. CDR3 length: 15 residues. DNA of the CDR3: TGTGCCAGCAGGGCTCCGGGACGAGGGGAAGAGACCCAGTACTTC. Protein product: CASRAPGRGEETQYF.

V usage is TRBV24-1 and J usage is TRBJ2-3; D not certain. Between the trimmed V and J ends, which lost 0 bases and 6 bases, there was a span of 9 bases. The CDR3 covers 14 residues. Per germline, CDR1 KGHDR and CDR2 SFDVKD. In DNA, the CDR3 is TGTGCCACCAGTGATTTGTGGGAAGGGGATACGCAGTATTTT. This translates into CATSDLWEGDTQYF.

This clonotype has only a few counts. The V gene is TRBV9, the J gene TRBJ2-7; no clear D gene. This CDR3 is 13 amino acids long. CDR1 is SGDLS and CDR2 is YYNGEE in the germline V gene. V lost 4 bases, J lost 3 bases, and 11 bases lay in between. The CDR3 DNA follows: TGTGCCAGCAGCCCCGGTATTAACTACGAGCAGTACTTC. Amino acids: CASSPGINYEQYF.

This clonotype has just a few counts. The chain carries TRBV6-1 and TRBJ2-4; a weak D match, TRBD2 (5 bases). The CDR3 runs 14 residues. From germline, CDR1 is MNHNS and CDR2 SASEGT. The V and J ends lost 7 bases and 0 bases respectively, with 10 bases between them. The CDR3: CASNPSLAKNIQYF. The CDR3 DNA sequence: TGTGCCAGCAACCCTAGCCTAGCCAAAAACATTCAGTACTTC.

The gene calls are TRBV7-8 and TRBJ2-3, with 9 positions matching TRBD1. J gave up 5 bases and V 4 bases, and 7 bases lay outside the gene matches. The CDR3 loop spans 15 amino acids. Germline values: CDR1 SGHVS, CDR2 FQNEAQ. CDR3 residues: CASSSPQGAGDTQYF. The CDR3 nucleotides read TGTGCCAGCAGCTCCCCACAGGGGGCCGGAGATACGCAGTATTTT.

The chain combines TRBV28 with TRBJ1-5; TRBD1 aligns across 8 bases. The CDR3 is 15 residues long. Germline V lookup: CDR1 MDHEN, CDR2 SYDVKM. Trimming at V came to 5 bases and at J to 2 bases, leaving 5 bases not matched to a gene. In nucleotides, the CDR3 is TGTGCCAGCAGTCTACAGGGGGTCGGCAATCAGCCCCAGCATTTT. Translation gives CASSLQGVGNQPQHF.

Only a few counts were recorded for this clonotype. The chain couples TRBV5-1 to TRBJ2-5, with a possible D match to TRBD1 (6 bases). Germline V CDR1 and CDR2: SGHRS, YFSETQ. This CDR3 has 14 amino acids. The V and J ends lost 2 bases and 3 bases respectively, with 11 bases between them. This chain's CDR3 is CASSLADSKETQYF. CDR3 in DNA: TGCGCCAGCAGCTTAGCGGACAGCAAAGAGACCCAGTACTTC.

This clonotype was seen a handful of times. The chain links TRBV27 to TRBJ2-5; 9 bases line up with TRBD2. Germline assignment: CDR1 MNHEY and CDR2 SMNVEV (reference sequence). With V trimmed by 5 bases and J by 4 bases, 2 bases remained unmatched. The CDR3 consists of 13 residues. The CDR3 DNA reads TGTGCCAGCAGTATAGCGGGAGCAGAGACCCAGTACTTC. As protein: CASSIAGAETQYF.

Only a few counts were recorded for this clonotype. The chain recombines TRBV29-1 with TRBJ2-2; D remains ambiguous. The germline gives CDR1 SQVTM, CDR2 ANQGSEA. With 5 bases removed from V and 0 bases from J, the gap between germline ends came to 10 bases. The CDR3 extends over 14 amino acids. As DNA, the CDR3 is TGCAGCGTTCAGAAGGCCTCGAACACCGGGGAGCTGTTTTTT. Protein: CSVQKASNTGELFF.